Detailed here is one TCR beta chain. No antigen is known for it. The data stem from a study of cytomegalovirus exposure and HLA in healthy donors. Germline loops: CDR1 SGHVS, CDR2 FNYEAQ. The CDR3 is 15 amino acids. With 3 bases removed from V and 0 bases from J, the gap between germline ends came to 12 bases. PCR amplification relied on 60 Vbeta primers (plus 13 Jbeta primers). Sequenced by immunoSEQ multiplex PCR; TCRdb stores in-frame clones only, minus some. The profile shows 100,000 to 150,000 clones, around 80% of them singletons. The study's findings and limits: Versus the approximately 700-donor mean, an Asian-associated ancestry cluster reportedly showed fewer N-insertions in a later analysis. Serostatus for CMV was the only available immune exposure information. Later analysis identified several of the most significant clusters that appeared linked to common viral pathogens.

The sample taken for sequencing was PBMCs. This sequence joins TRBV7-6 and TRBJ2-7; D might be TRBD2 (6 bases). This clonotype was obtained from a woman aged 50 to 60 in good health and CMV-seropositive. The CDR3 here is CASSFRAGSSYEQYF. Here the CDR3 DNA reads TGTGCCAGCAGCTTCCGGGCGGGGAGCTCCTACGAGCAGTACTTC.